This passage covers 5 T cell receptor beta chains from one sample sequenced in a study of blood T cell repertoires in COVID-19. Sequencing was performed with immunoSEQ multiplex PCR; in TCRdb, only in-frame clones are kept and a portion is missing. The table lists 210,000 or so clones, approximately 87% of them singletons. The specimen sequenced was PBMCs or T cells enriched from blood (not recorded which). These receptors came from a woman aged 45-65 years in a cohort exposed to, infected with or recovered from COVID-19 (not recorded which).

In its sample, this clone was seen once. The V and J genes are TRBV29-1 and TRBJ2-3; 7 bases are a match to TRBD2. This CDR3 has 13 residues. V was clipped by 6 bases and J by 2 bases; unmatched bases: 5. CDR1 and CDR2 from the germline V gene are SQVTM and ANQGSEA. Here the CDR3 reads CSVRGVYTDTQYF. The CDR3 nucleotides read TGCAGCGTACGGGGGGTATACACAGATACGCAGTATTTT.

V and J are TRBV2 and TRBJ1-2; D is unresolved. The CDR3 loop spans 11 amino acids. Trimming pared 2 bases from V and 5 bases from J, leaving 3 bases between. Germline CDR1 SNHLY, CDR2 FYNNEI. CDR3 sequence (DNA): TGTGCCAGCAGTGAATATTATGGCTACACCTTC. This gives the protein CASSEYYGYTF.

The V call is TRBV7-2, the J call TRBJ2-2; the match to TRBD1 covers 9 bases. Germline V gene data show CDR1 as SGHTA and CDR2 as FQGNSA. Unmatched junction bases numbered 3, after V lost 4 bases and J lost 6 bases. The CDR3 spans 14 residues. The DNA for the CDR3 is TGTGCCAGCAGCTACAGGGGGCAGGCCGGGGAGCTGTTTTTT. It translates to CASSYRGQAGELFF.

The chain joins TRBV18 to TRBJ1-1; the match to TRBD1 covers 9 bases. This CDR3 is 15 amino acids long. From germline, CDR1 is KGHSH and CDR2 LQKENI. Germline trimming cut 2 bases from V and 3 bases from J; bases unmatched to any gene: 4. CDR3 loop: CASSPRTGEDTEAFF. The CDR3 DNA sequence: TGTGCCAGCTCACCAAGGACAGGGGAGGACACTGAAGCTTTCTTT.

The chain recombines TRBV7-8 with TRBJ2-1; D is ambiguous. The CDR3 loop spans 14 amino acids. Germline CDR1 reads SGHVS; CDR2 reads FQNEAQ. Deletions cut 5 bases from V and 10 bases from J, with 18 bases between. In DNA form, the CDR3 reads TGTGCCAGCAGCCCCACGGGTTCGTTAAGGGAGCAGTTCTTC. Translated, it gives CASSPTGSLREQFF.